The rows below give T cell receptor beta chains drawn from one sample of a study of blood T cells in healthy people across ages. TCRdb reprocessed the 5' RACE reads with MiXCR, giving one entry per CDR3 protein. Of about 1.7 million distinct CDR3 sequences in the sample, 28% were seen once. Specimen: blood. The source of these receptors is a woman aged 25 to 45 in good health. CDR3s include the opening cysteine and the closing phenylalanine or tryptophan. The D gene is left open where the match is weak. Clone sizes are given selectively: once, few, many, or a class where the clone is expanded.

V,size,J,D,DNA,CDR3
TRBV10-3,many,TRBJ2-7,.,TGTGCCATCAGTGAGGGGGTTGGCCACGAGCAGTACTTC,CAISEGVGHEQYF
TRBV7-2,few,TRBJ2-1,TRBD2,TGTGCCAGCAGCGAACTAGCGGGAGGGTGGAATGAGCAGTTCTTC,CASSELAGGWNEQFF
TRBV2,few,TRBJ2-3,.,TGTGCCAGCAGGGGGGTTGCAGATACGCAGTATTTT,CASRGVADTQYF
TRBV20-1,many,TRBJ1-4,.,TGCAGTGCTAGCCTGGGAGGTAATGAAAAACTGTTTTTT,CSASLGGNEKLFF
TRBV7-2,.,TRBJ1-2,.,TGTGCCAGCAGCTTAGAGGTGGGGTTGGCCTCTAACTATGGCTACACCTTC,CASSLEVGLASNYGYTF
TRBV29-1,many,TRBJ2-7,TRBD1,TGCAGCGTTCAGCCCGGGACAGGGAACGAGCAGTACTTC,CSVQPGTGNEQYF
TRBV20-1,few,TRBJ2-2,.,TGCAGTGCTCCGGAGAGCACCGGGGAGCTGTTTTTT,CSAPESTGELFF
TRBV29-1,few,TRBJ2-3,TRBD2,TGCAGCGCTGCTGGACTAGTCGGCACAGATACGCAGTATTTT,CSAAGLVGTDTQYF
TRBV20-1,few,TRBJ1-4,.,TGCAGTTCTGGGGGGAATGAAAAACTGTTTTTT,CSSGGNEKLFF
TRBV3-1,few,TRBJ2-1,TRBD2,TGTGCCAGCAGCCAAGATTTCACCGGGACTAGCGGGGTATTGAGCTCCTACAATGAGCAGTTCTTC,CASSQDFTGTSGVLSSYNEQFF
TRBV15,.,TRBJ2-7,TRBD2,TGTGCCACCAGCAGAGAGGGGGGGAGCTCCTACGAGCAGTACTTC,CATSREGGSSYEQYF
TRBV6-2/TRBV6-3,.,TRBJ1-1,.,TGTGCCAGCAGTTACGTGGTCGGAAACACTGAAGCTTTCTTT,CASSYVVGNTEAFF
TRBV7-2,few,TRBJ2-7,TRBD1,TGTGCCAGCAGCCAATCGGGACAGGTGTACGAGCAGTACTTC,CASSQSGQVYEQYF
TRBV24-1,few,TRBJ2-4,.,TGTGCCCACCGATTGCGGTTTTTACGAGGGCAGTACTTC,CAHRLRFLRGQYF
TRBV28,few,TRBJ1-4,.,TGTGCCAGCAGACAGGACACCCATGAAAAACTGTTTTTT,CASRQDTHEKLFF
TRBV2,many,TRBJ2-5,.,TGTGCCAGCACTTCTCTCAGGGGTCCTTATACCCAGTACTTC,CASTSLRGPYTQYF
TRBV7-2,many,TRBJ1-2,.,TGTGCCAGCTCCCACAAAGGAGGAATCTATGGCTACACCTTC,CASSHKGGIYGYTF
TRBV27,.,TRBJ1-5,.,TGTGCCAGCAGTCCAAACTCAGGTAGCAATCAGCCCCAGCATTTT,CASSPNSGSNQPQHF
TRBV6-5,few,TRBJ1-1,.,TGTGCCAGCAGTTACTCGGGCGGGGTCGGTTCCACTGAAGCTTTCTTT,CASSYSGGVGSTEAFF
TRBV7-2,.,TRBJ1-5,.,TGTGCCAGCAGGCGGACGGCCGAGGGGCCCCAGCATTTT,CASRRTAEGPQHF
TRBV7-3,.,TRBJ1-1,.,TGTGCCAGCAGCTTAACTTCGGGCCTTGAAGCTTTCTTT,CASSLTSGLEAFF
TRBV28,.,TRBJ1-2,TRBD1,TGTGCCAGCAGTGCACAACCGGGACAGGGAGTGAGTGGTATGAGAGGCTACACCTTC,CASSAQPGQGVSGMRGYTF
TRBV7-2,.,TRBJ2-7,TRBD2,TGTGCCAGCAGCTTAGAGAGCGGGAGACCACACTACGAGCAGTACTTC,CASSLESGRPHYEQYF
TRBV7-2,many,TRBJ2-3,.,TGTGCCAGCAGCTTAAGGGCAGGGGACGTCGCAGATACGCAGTATTTT,CASSLRAGDVADTQYF
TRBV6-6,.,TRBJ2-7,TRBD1,TGTGCCAGCAGTTACAGGGGGCCTCGCTTGAATTACGAGCAGTACTTC,CASSYRGPRLNYEQYF
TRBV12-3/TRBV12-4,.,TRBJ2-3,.,TGTGCCAGCAGTTCCGCAGGGATCACAGATACGCAGTATTTT,CASSSAGITDTQYF
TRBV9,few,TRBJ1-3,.,TGTGCCAGCAGCTCTAGGACATCGGCAGGAAACACCATATATTTT,CASSSRTSAGNTIYF
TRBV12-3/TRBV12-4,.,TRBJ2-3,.,TGTGCCAGCAGTTCCCTCTCTACGCAGTATTTT,CASSSLSTQYF
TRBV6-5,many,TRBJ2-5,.,TGTGCCAGCAGACTCGACAACCAAGAGACCCAGTACTTC,CASRLDNQETQYF
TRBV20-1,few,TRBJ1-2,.,TGCAGTGCTGGTCACCAAGGTGGGGGGACTAACTATGGCTACACCTTC,CSAGHQGGGTNYGYTF
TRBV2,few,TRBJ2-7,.,TGTGCCAGCAGTGAAGCGGCTTCGGGGGACGAGCAGTACTTC,CASSEAASGDEQYF
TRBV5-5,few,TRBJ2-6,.,TGTGCCAGCAGCACGGCCAACGTCCTGACTTTC,CASSTANVLTF
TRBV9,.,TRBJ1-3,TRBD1,TGTGCCAGCAGCGTAGGACAGGGAACGGGAAACACCATATATTTT,CASSVGQGTGNTIYF
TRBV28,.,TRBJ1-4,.,TGTGCCAGCGGAATGGGGAGCGGAACTAATGAAAAACTGTTTTTT,CASGMGSGTNEKLFF
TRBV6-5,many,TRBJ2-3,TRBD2,TGTGCCAGCAGCGGACTAGCGGGGTCTAGCACAGATACGCAGTATTTT,CASSGLAGSSTDTQYF
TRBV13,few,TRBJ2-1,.,TGTGCCAGCAGCTTGGGGGGCTCACCCAATGAGCAGTTCTTC,CASSLGGSPNEQFF
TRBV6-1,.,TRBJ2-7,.,TGTGCCAGCAGACCCGGACAGACCTACAATGAGCAGTACTTC,CASRPGQTYNEQYF
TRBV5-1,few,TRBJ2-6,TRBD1,TGCGCCAGCAGTTGGACAGGGTATCCACCTGGGGCCAACGTCCTGACTTTC,CASSWTGYPPGANVLTF
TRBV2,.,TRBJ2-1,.,TGTGCCAGCACCGGGACCTCTACCTCGGATGAGCAGTTCTTC,CASTGTSTSDEQFF
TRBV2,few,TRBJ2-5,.,TGTGCCAGCAGTGTTGAGACTCGGTACTTC,CASSVETRYF
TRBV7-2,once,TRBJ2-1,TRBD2,TGTGCCAGCAGCTTAGAAGCGGGAACATATCAAGGGTTCTTC,CASSLEAGTYQGFF
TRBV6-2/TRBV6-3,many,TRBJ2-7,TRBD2,TGTGCCAGCAGACATATGGGGGGGACGCAAAGCTCCTACGAGCAGTACTTC,CASRHMGGTQSSYEQYF
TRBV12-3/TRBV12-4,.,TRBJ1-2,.,TGTGCCAGCAGTTCCCGCGGGCTGGATTCTTTAAGGGGCTACACCTTC,CASSSRGLDSLRGYTF
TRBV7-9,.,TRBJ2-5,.,TGTGCCAGCGCCAGAGGAGGGGGTACCCAGTACTTC,CASARGGGTQYF
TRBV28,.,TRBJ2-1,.,TGTGCCAGCAACAAGGCAGGGGCTTACAATGAGCAGTTCTTC,CASNKAGAYNEQFF
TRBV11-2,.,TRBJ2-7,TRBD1,TGTGCCAGCAGCTCTCTAACGACAGGGGGCTACGAGCAGTACTTC,CASSSLTTGGYEQYF
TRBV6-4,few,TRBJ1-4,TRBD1,TGTGCCAGCAGGGCACAGGGGGTGGTCGGTGAAAAACTGTTTTTT,CASRAQGVVGEKLFF
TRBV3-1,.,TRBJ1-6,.,TGTGCCAGCAGCGGGCAGGGTTCACCCCTCCACTTT,CASSGQGSPLHF
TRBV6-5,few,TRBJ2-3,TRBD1,TGTGCCAGCACCATTACCGCCGGGACAGGCACAGATACGCAGTATTTT,CASTITAGTGTDTQYF
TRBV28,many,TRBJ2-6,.,TGTGCCAGCAGTTTCGTACGGGCAGCAGGGGCCAACGTCCTGACTTTC,CASSFVRAAGANVLTF
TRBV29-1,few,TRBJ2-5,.,TGCAGCGTCCGCTCCGGGACTCCGGGGTTGTCCCAGTACTTC,CSVRSGTPGLSQYF
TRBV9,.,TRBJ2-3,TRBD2,TGTGCCAGCAATTCCCCCCGGGGGGGCACAGATACGCGGTATTTT,CASNSPRGGTDTRYF
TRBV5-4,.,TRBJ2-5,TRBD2,TGTGCCAGCAGTCCTAGCGGCGGGTATGAGGGAGAGACCCAGTACTTC,CASSPSGGYEGETQYF